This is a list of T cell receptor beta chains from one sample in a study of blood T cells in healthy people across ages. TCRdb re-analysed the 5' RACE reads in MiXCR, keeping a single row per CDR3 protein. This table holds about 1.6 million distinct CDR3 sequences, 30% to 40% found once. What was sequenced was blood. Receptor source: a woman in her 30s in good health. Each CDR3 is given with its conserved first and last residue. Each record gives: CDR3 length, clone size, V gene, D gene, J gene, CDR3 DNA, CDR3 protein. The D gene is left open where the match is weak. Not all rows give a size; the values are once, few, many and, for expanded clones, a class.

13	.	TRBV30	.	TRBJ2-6	TGTGCCTGGAGACCCTCTGGGGCCAACGTCCTGACTTTC	CAWRPSGANVLTF
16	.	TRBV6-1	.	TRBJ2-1	TGTGCCAGCAGTTCGGGACGGTCGAGCTCCTACAATGAGCAGTTCTTC	CASSSGRSSSYNEQFF
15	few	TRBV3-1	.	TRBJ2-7	TGTGCCAGCAGCCTCCTGGGGAGCGGCGGGGCCGAGCAGTACTTC	CASSLLGSGGAEQYF
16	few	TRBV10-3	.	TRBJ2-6	TGTGCCATCAGTGAATTTCCCGACTCTGGGGCCAACGTCCTGACTTTC	CAISEFPDSGANVLTF
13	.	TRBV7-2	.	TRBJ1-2	TGTGCCAGCAGCTTTGGCAGGGGACAAGGCTACACCTTC	CASSFGRGQGYTF
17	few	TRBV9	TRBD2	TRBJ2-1	TGTGCCAGCAGCGGCACGGGGGGGCCCCTCAACTACAATGAGCAGTTCTTC	CASSGTGGPLNYNEQFF
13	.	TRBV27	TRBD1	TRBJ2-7	TGTGCCAGCAGTTCCCCGGGACAGGGGGAGCAGTACTTC	CASSSPGQGEQYF
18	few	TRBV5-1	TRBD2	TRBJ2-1	TGCGCCAGCAGCTTTTTAGCGGGGGGGGAATCTTCCTACAATGAGCAGTTCTTC	CASSFLAGGESSYNEQFF
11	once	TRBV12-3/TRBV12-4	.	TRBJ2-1	TGTGCCAGCACGACTCGGAGTGAGCAGTTCTTC	CASTTRSEQFF
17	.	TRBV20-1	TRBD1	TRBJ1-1	TGCAGTGCTGTCGGGACAGGGAGGGGGGCCATGGACACTGAAGCTTTCTTT	CSAVGTGRGAMDTEAFF
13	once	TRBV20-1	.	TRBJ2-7	TGCAGTGCTAGTCGAACTAAAGGCTACGAGCAATACTTC	CSASRTKGYEQYF
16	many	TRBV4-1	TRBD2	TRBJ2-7	TGCGCCAGCAGCCGAGGGGCGCTAGCGGGACCTTACGAGCAGTACTTC	CASSRGALAGPYEQYF
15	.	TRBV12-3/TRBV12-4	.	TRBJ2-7	TGTGCCAGCACCTCTGGTAGGGACCTCTCCTACGAGCAGTACTTC	CASTSGRDLSYEQYF
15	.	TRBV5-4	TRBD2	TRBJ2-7	TGTGCCAGCAGCTCTTTTAACGGGAGGGTTGACGAGCAGTACTTC	CASSSFNGRVDEQYF
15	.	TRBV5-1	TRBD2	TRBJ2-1	TGCGCCAGCAGCTTGTTAGCGGGGTCCTTGTATGAGCAGTTCTTC	CASSLLAGSLYEQFF
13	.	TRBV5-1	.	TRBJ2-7	TGCGCCAGCTCCTGGGTAGGGGCAGACGAGCAGTACTTC	CASSWVGADEQYF
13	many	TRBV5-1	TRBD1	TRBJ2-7	TGTGCCAGCAGCTTAGGGGGCCCCTACGAGCAGTACTTC	CASSLGGPYEQYF
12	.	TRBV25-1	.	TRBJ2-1	TGTGCCAGCAGTGGCGAGACGGCCGAGCAGTTCTTC	CASSGETAEQFF
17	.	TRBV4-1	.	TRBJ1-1	TGCCCCAGCAGCCAAGGGGGAGGGGGGGTAGGGAACACTGAAGCTTTCTTT	CPSSQGGGGVGNTEAFF
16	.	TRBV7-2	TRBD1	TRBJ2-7	TGTGCCAGCAGCTTAGCGGGACAGGGAAACTTATACGAGCAGTACTTC	CASSLAGQGNLYEQYF
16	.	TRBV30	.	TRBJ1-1	TGTGCTACACCGGGGGATCCCGCACATTTGAACACTGAAGCTTTCTTT	CATPGDPAHLNTEAFF
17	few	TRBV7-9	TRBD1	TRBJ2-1	TGTGCCAGCAGCTCCCTATCCTTGGGCAGGGGGAGAAATGAGCAGTTCTTC	CASSSLSLGRGRNEQFF
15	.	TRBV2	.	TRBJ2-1	TGTGCCAGCAGTGAAGGTCCTACCTCCTACAATGAGCAGTTCTTC	CASSEGPTSYNEQFF
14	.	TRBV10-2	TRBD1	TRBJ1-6	TGCGCCACCTCGACAGGGGGAGATAATTCACCCCTCCACTTT	CATSTGGDNSPLHF